This T cell receptor (beta chain) derives from a study of blood T cell repertoires in COVID-19 (TCRdb year 2020). In terms of the full investigation: Samples covering the acute and convalescent phases of COVID-19 were provided by collaborators in the United States, Italy and Spain. Sample metadata almost always included a de-identified subject ID, COVID-19 status, age in years and sex. The prospective study material was composed of cDNA or gDNA derived from T cells, B-cell-depleted T cells, or PBMCs. The repertoires were released in a freely available public database intended as a resource for research on the immune response to SARS-CoV-2. The samples were drawn from two sources: the first 160 participants of the ongoing ImmuneRACE study, and approximately 1,300 subjects contributed by 6 global collaborators. Where available, HLA class I and class II types were obtained from metadata supplied by the sample provider rather than from assay-based typing. Subjects who had been exposed to COVID-19, were actively infected with it, or had recovered from it provided the deeply sampled blood TCRbeta repertoires that made up the dataset. Beyond this particular receptor, the publication reports: The amount of clinical and demographic metadata varied by source and participant and was provided uncurated.

Collaborating institutions collected whole blood in K2EDTA tubes following their own protocols. Collaborator samples were shipped for TCRbeta analysis as frozen whole blood, isolated PBMCs, or DNA extracted from either sample type. A word on this clone: Its antigen target is currently unknown. No base quality information exists; no much larger clone differs at one position.

TCRbeta CDR3 regions were amplified from genomic DNA using the immunoSEQ Assay, a bias-controlled multiplex PCR. Under the source paper's analysis protocol: Nucleated cell counts per sample were estimated from amplification of reference gene primers within the assay. Sequence reads were collapsed and filtered to measure the absolute abundance of every unique TCRbeta CDR3 rearrangement. For each sample, productive Simpson clonality was calculated as the square root of Simpson's diversity index across productive rearrangements. Entries here come from immuneACCESS through TCRdb and include only in-frame sequences with V and J called. Some clones fail to appear in such tables; in the studies checked, an unresolved V gene covers under half of the shortfall, and the cause of the remainder is unknown. V and J calls and clone size are copied from that table; D and trimming were computed from the DNA. The sample table shows some 170,000 clones, and roughly 82% are seen once. Over 7.5% of the sample goes to the ten largest clones.

Reading the germline V gene gives CDR1 MNHEY and CDR2 SVGEGT. The germline V end is reduced by 4 bases and the J end by 8 bases; junction bases left unmatched: 10. From its cysteine to its phenylalanine, the CDR3 spans 15 amino acids. Only the CDR3 portion is preserved as DNA: 45 bases, with reading frame beginning at the first base. The receptor's source is a woman aged 70-85 years with acute or convalescent COVID-19. Sequenced: peripheral blood. The sequence links TRBV6-2 or TRBV6-3 to TRBJ1-4, and TRBD1 matches 7 of the central bases. The CDR3 protein: CASSSGDRMKEKLFF. Read as DNA, the sequence is TGTGCCAGCAGTTCGGGGGACAGAATGAAGGAAAAACTGTTTTTT.